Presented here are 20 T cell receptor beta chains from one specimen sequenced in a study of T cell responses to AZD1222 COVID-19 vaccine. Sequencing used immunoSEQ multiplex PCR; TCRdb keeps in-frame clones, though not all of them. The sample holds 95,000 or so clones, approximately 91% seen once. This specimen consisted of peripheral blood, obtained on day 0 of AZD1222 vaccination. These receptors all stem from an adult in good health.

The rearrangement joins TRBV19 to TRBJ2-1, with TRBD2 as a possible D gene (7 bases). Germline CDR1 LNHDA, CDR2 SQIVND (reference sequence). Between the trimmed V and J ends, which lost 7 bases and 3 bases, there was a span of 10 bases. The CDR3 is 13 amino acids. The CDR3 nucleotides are TGTGCCAGTAAGCGGGACAACTACAATGAGCAGTTCTTC. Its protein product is CASKRDNYNEQFF.

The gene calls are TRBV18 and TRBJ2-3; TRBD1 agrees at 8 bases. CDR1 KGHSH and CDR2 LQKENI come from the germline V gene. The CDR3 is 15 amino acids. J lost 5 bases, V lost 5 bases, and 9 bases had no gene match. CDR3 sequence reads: CASSATGTGRDTQYF. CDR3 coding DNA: TGTGCCAGCTCAGCCACCGGGACAGGCAGAGATACGCAGTATTTT.

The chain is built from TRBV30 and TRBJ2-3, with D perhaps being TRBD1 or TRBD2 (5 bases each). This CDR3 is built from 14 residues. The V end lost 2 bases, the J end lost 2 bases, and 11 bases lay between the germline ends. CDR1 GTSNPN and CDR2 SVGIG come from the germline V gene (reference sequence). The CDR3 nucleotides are TGTGCCTGGAGTTTAACCGGGGCCACAGATACGCAGTATTTT. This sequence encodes CAWSLTGATDTQYF.

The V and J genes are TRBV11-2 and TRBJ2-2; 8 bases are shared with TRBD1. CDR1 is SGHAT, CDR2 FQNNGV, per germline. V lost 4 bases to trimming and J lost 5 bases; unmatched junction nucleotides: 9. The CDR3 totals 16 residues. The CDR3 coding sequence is TGTGCCAGCAGCTATCGTGGGACAGGTCGTACCGGGGAGCTGTTTTTT. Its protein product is CASSYRGTGRTGELFF.

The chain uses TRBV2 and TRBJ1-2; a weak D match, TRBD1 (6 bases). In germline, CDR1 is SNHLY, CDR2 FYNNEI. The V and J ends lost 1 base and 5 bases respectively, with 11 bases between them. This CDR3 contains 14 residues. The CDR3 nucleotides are TGTGCCAGCAGTGAAGGCAGGGGAGGGTATGGCTACACCTTC. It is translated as CASSEGRGGYGYTF.

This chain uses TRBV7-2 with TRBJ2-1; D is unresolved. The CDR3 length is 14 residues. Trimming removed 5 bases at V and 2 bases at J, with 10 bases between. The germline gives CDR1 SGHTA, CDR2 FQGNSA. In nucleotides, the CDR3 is TGTGCCAGCAGCCCCGAACCCGCCTACAATGAGCAGTTCTTC. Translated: CASSPEPAYNEQFF.

CDR3 amino acids: CASSLAHEQFF. The DNA of the CDR3 is TGTGCCAGCAGCCTAGCACATGAGCAGTTCTTC. The chain employs TRBV12-3 or TRBV12-4 and TRBJ2-1; weak D call: TRBD2 (5 bases). The CDR3 spans 11 residues. V lost 6 bases and J lost 8, with 8 bases in between.

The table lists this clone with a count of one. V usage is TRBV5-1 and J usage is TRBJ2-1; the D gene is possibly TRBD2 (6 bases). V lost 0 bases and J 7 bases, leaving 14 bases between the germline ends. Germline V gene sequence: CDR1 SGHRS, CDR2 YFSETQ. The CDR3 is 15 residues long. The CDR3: CASSLDWAGLNEQFF. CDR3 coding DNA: TGCGCCAGCAGCTTGGACTGGGCGGGGCTGAATGAGCAGTTCTTC. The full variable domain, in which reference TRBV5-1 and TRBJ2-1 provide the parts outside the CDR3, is KAGVTQTPRYLIKTRGQQVTLSCSPISGHRSVSWYQQTPGQGLQFLFEYFSETQRNKGNFPGRFSGRQFSNSRSEMNVSTLELGDSALYLCASSLDWAGLNEQFFGPGTRLTVL.

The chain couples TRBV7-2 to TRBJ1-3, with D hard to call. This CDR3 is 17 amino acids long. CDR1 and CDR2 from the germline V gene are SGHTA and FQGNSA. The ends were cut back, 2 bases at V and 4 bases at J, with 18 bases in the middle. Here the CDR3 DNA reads TGTGCCAGCAGCTTAATGCCGCCCGGCCTAGGAGGAAACACCATATATTTT. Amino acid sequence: CASSLMPPGLGGNTIYF.

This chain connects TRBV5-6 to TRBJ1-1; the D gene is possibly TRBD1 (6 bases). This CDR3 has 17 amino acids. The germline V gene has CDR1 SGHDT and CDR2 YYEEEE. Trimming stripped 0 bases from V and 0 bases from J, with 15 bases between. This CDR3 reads CASSLDTGSFLNTEAFF. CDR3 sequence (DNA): TGTGCCAGCAGCTTGGACACAGGGAGCTTCTTGAACACTGAAGCTTTCTTT.

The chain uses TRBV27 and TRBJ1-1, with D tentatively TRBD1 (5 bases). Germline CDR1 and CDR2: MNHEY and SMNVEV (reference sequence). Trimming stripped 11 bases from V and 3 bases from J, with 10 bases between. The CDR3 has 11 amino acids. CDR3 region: CASARDTEAFF. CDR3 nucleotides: TGTGCCTCCGCCAGGGACACTGAAGCTTTCTTT.

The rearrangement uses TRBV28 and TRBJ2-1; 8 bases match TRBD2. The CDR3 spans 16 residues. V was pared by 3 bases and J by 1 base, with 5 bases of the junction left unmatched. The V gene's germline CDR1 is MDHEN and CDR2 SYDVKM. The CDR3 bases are TGTGCCAGCAGTTTGGGCGGGGGGCATTCCTACAATGAGCAGTTCTTC. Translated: CASSLGGGHSYNEQFF.

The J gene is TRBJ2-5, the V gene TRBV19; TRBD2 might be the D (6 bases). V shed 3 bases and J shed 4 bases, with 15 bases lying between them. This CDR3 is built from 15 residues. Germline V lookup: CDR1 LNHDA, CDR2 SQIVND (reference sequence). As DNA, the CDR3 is TGTGCCAGTAGTATTCGGTGGAGGGACGGAGAGACCCAGTACTTC. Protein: CASSIRWRDGETQYF.

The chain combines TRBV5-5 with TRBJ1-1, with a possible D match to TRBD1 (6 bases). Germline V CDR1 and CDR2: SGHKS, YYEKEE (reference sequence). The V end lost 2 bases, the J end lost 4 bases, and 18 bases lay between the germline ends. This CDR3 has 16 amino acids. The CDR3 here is CASSFWVSGAATEAFF. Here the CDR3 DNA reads TGTGCCAGCAGCTTTTGGGTCTCAGGGGCAGCCACTGAAGCTTTCTTT. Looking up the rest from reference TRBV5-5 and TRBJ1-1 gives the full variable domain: DAGVTQSPTHLIKTRGQQVTLRCSPISGHKSVSWYQQVLGQGPQFIFQYYEKEERGRGNFPDRFSARQFPNYSSELNVNALLLGDSALYLCASSFWVSGAATEAFFGQGTRLTVV.

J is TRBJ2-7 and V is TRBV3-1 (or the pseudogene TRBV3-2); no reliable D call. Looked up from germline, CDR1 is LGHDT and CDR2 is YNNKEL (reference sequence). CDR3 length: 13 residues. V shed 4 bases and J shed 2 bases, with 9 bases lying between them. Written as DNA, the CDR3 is TGTGCCAGCAGCCCCGGGCCCACCTACGAGCAGTACTTC. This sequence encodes CASSPGPTYEQYF.

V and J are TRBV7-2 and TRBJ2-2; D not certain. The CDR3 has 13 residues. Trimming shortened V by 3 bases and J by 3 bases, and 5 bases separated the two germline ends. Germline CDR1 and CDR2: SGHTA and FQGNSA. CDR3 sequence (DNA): TGTGCCAGCAGCTTTCTCTACACCGGGGAGCTGTTTTTT. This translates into CASSFLYTGELFF.

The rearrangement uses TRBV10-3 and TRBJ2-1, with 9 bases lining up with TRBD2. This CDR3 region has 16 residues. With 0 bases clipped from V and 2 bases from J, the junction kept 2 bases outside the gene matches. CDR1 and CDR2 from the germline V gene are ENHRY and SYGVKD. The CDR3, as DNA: TGTGCCATCAGTGAGTCAGGCGGGGGGGCCTACAATGAGCAGTTCTTC. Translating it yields CAISESGGGAYNEQFF.

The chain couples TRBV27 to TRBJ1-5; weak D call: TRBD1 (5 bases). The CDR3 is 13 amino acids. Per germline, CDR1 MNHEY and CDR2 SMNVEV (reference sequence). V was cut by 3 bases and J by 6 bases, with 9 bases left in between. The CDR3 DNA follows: TGTGCCAGCAGTTTTACAGGCATTCAGCCCCAGCATTTT. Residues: CASSFTGIQPQHF.

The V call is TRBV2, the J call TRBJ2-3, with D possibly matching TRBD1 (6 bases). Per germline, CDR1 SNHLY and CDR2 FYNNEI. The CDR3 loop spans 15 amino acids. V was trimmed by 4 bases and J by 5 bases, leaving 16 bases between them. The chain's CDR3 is CASSVQGGPEDTQYF. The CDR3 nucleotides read TGTGCCAGCAGTGTACAAGGGGGACCCGAAGATACGCAGTATTTT.

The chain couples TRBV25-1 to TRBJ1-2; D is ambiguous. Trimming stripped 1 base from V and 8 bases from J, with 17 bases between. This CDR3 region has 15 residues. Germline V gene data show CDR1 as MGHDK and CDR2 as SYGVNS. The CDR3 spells CASSEWPVGILGYTF. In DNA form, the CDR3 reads TGTGCCAGCAGTGAATGGCCAGTTGGCATCTTGGGCTACACCTTC.